This T cell receptor beta chain was documented in a study of cytomegalovirus exposure and HLA in healthy donors. Study outcomes and limitations: Other equally common chains were less clonally expanded than HLA-associated TCR beta chains, a later analysis showed. In vitro testing confirmed a few CMV-associated chains as specific for CMV antigens. Later on, an analysis tied around 17,000 TCR beta sequences to HLA alleles at 0.05 false discovery rate.

Trimming cost V 8 bases and J 1 base; bases outside gene matches: 2. This CDR3 contains 14 residues. The germline CDR1 and CDR2 sequences are LNHDA and SQIVND (reference sequence). The PCR had 60 Vbeta and 13 Jbeta primers. This table comes from immunoSEQ multiplex PCR, and its TCRdb copy is limited to in-frame clones, with some not included. Among some 150,000 clones listed, around 80% were seen once. About this clone itself: As yet, its antigen is unknown.

The chain carries TRBV19 and TRBJ2-2, with 9 bases matching TRBD1. This sequence originates from a female donor in good health and CMV-seronegative. Sequencing was carried out using PBMCs. CDR3 bases: TGTGCCAGTCGGACAGGGGTGAACACCGGGGAGCTGTTTTTT. Protein: CASRTGVNTGELFF.